This TCR beta chain was sequenced in a study of post-analysis software for immune sequencing data. Researchers reported that TCR beta cDNA libraries carried unique molecular identifiers. TCRdb processed the PCR reads anew with MiXCR; each CDR3 protein has one entry. The table lists about 800,000 distinct CDR3 sequences, 30% of them singletons. The specimen sequenced was blood. The source is a girl aged 10 to 17 with multiple sclerosis.

DNA for the CDR3: TGTGCCAGCAGTTTCATAGGCGGACTGTTGAGTGAGCAGTACTTC. Protein: CASSFIGGLLSEQYF. This chain uses TRBV27 with TRBJ2-7, with a weak D call TRBD2 (5 bases). The germline CDR1 and CDR2 sequences are MNHEY and SMNVEV (reference sequence). Trimming took 3 bases from V and 7 from J, leaving 19 bases between them. The CDR3 runs to 15 residues.